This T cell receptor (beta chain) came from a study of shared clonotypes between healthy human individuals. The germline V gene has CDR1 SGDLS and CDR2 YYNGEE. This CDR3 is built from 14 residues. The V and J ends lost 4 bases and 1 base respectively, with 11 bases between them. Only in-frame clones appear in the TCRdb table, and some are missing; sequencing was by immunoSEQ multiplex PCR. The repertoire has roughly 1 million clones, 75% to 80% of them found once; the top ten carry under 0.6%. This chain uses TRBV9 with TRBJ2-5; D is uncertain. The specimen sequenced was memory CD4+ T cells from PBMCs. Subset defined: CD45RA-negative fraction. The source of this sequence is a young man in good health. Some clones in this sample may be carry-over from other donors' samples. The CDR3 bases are TGTGCCAGCAGCTCTCTAGGGATCCAAGAGACCCAGTACTTC. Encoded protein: CASSSLGIQETQYF.